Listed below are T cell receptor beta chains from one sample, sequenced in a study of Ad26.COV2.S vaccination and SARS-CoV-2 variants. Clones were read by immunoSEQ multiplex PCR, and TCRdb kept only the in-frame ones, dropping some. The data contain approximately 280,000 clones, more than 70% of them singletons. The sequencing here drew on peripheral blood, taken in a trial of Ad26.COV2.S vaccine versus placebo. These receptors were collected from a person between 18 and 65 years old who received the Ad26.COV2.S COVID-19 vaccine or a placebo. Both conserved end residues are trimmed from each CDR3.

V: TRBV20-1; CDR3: SARVSHEQF
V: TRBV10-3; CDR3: AISVRAANTEAF
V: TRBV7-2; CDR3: ASSLVRGTEAF
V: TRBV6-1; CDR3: ASSEDSQSPWSLH
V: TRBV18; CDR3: ASSPLDFGAGANVLT
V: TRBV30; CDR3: AWSPGFYQETQY
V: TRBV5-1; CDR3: ASSYGSGTEAF
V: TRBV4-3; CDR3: ASSPLLGTPLH
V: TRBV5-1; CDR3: ASSLAAGGTDTQY
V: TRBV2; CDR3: ASSDRGAANEKLF
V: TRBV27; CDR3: ASSPGTSGHYEQY
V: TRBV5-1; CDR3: ASSLDRDPQY
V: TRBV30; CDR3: AWSGGDATGPQH
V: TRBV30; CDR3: AWSPKREQF
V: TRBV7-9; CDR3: ASSFVPPDEQF
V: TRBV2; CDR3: ASSEALRKGVGYGYT
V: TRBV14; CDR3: ASSPTGGWNEKLF
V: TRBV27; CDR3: ASSLSGASSTEAF
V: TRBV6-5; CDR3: ASVVGGYQPQH
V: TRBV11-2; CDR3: ASSRVGGMEQY
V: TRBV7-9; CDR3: ASSLALMNTEAF
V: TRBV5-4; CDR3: ASSRRLAGVENIQY
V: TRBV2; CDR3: ASSGSGSGADTQY
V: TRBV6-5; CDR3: ASSYLQGTY
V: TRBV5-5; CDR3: ASSLPGQPNTEAF